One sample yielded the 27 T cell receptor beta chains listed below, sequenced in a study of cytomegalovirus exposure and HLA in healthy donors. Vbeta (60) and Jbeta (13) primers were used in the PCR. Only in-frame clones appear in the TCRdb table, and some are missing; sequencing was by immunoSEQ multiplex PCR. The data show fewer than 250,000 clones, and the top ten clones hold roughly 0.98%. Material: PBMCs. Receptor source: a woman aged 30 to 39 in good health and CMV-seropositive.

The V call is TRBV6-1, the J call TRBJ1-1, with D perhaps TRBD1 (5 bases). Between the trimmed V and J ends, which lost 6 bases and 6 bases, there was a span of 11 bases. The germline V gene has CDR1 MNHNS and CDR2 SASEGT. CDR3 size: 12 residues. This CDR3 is CASSRLTAEAFF. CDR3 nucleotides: TGTGCCAGCAGCCGGTTGACAGCTGAAGCTTTCTTT.

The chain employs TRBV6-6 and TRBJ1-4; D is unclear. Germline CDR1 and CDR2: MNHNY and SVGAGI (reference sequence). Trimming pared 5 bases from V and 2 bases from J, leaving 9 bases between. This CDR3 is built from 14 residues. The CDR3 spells CASSQLLTNEKLFF. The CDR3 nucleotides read TGTGCCAGCAGTCAGTTGTTGACTAATGAAAAACTGTTTTTT.

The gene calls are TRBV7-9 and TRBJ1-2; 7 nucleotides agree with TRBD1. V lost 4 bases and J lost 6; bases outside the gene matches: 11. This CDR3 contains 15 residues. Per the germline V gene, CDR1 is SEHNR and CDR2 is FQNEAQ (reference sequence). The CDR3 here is CASSSGRLGGDGYTF. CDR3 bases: TGTGCCAGCAGCTCCGGACGACTAGGGGGCGATGGCTACACCTTC.

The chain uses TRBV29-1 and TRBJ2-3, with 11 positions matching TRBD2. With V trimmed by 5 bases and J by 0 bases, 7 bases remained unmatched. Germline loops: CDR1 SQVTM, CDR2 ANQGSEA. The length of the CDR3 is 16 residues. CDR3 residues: CSVRGTSGKSTDTQYF. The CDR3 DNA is TGCAGCGTTAGGGGGACTAGCGGAAAAAGCACAGATACGCAGTATTTT.

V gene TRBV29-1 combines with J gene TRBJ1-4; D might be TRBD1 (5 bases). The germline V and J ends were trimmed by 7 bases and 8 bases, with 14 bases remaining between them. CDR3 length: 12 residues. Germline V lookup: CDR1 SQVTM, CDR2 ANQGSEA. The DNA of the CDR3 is TGCAGCGACGGGGACTTGGGAGAAAAACTGTTTTTT. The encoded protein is CSDGDLGEKLFF.

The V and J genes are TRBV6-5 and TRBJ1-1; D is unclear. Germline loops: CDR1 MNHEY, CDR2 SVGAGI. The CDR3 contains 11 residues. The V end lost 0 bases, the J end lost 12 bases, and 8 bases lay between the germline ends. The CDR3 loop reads CASSYSGRSFF. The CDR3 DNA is TGTGCCAGCAGTTACTCAGGGAGGTCTTTCTTT.

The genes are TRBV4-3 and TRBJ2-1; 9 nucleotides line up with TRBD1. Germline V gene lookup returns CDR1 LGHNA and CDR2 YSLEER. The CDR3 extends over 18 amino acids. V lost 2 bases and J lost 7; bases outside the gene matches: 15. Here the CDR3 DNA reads TGCGCCAGCAGCCAAATGGCCCCGACAGGGGGAATCATGAATGAGCAGTTCTTC. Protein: CASSQMAPTGGIMNEQFF.

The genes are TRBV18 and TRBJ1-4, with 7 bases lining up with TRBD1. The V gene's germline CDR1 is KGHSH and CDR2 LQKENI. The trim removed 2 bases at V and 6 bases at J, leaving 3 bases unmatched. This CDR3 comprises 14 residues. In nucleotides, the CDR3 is TGTGCCAGCTCACCAGACAGGGACTATGAAAAACTGTTTTTT. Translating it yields CASSPDRDYEKLFF.

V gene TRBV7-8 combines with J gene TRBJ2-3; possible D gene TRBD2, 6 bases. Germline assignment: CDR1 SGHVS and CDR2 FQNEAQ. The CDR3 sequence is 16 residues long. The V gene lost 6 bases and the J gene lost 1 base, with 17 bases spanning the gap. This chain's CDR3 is CASRLFRGTRTDTQYF. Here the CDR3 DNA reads TGTGCCAGCAGACTATTTCGGGGGACCCGCACAGATACGCAGTATTTT.

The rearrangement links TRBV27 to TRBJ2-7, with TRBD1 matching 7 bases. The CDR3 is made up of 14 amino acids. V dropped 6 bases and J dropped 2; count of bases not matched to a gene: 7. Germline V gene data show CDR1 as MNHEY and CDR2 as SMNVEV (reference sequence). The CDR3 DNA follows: TGTGCCAGCAGCCAGTGGACAGGCGCCTACGAGCAGTACTTC. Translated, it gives CASSQWTGAYEQYF.

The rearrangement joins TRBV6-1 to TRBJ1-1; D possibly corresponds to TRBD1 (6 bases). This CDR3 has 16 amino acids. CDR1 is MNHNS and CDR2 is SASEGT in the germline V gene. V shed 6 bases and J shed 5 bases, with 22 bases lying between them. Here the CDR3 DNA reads TGTGCCAGCAGGGAAAAGGGGGGGCTGGGAAGTACTGAAGCTTTCTTT. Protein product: CASREKGGLGSTEAFF.

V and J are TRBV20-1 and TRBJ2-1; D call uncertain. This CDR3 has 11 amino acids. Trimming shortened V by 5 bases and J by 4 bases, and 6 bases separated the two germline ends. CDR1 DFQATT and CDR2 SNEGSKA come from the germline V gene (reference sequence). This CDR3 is CSAFLYNEQFF. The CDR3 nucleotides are TGCAGTGCTTTCTTATACAATGAGCAGTTCTTC.

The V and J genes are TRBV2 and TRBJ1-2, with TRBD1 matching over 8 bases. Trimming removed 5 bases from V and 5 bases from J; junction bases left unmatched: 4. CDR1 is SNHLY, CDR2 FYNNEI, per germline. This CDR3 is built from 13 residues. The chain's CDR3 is CASSLQGAYGYTF. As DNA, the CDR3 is TGTGCCAGCAGTCTTCAGGGGGCGTATGGCTACACCTTC.

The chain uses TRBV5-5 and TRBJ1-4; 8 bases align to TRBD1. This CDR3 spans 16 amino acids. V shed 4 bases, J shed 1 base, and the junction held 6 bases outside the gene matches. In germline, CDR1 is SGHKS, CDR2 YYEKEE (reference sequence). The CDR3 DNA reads TGTGCCAGCAGCGGAGACAGGGGCGGAACTAATGAAAAACTGTTTTTT. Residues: CASSGDRGGTNEKLFF.

CDR3 coding DNA: TGCGCCAGCAGCCCCTGGGGGTTACAGGGAAATGGCTACACCTTC. It specifies CASSPWGLQGNGYTF. The chain carries TRBV4-1 and TRBJ1-2; D may be TRBD1 (6 bases). The CDR3 sequence is 15 residues long. Germline CDR1 MGHRA, CDR2 YSYEKL. Trimming left V 4 bases short and J 6 bases short, with 18 bases between.

The CDR3 sequence is CASSPQGGSTGELFF. In nucleotides, the CDR3 is TGTGCCAGTAGTCCCCAGGGGGGAAGCACCGGGGAGCTGTTTTTT. The chain employs TRBV19 and TRBJ2-2, with D possibly TRBD1 on 7 matching bases. The CDR3 sequence is 15 residues long. CDR1 and CDR2 (germline): LNHDA, SQIVND (reference sequence). Trimming stripped 5 bases from V and 4 bases from J, with 14 bases between.

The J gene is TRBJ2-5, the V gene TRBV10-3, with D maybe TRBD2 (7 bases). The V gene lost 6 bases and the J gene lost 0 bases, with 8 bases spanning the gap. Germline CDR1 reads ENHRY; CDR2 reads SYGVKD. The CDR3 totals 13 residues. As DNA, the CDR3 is TGTGCCATCAGAGGGGGGGACCAAGAGACCCAGTACTTC. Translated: CAIRGGDQETQYF.

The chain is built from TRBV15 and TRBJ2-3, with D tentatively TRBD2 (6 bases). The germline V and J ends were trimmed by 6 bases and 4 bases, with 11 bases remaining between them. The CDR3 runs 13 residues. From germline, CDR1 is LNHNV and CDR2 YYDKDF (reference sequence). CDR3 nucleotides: TGTGCCACCAGTTGGAGGGATTCAGATACGCAGTATTTT. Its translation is CATSWRDSDTQYF.

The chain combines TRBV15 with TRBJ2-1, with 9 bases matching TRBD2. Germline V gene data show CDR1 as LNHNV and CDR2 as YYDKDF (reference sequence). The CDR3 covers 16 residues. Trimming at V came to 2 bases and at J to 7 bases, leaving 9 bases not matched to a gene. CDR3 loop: CATSRLAGYTRNEQFF. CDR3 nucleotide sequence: TGTGCCACCAGCAGACTAGCGGGGTATACTAGGAATGAGCAGTTCTTC. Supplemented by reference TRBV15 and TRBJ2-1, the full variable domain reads DAMVIQNPRYQVTQFGKPVTLSCSQTLNHNVMYWYQQKSSQAPKLLFHYYDKDFNNEADTPDNFQSRRPNTSFCFLDIRSPGLGDTAMYLCATSRLAGYTRNEQFFGPGTRLTVL.

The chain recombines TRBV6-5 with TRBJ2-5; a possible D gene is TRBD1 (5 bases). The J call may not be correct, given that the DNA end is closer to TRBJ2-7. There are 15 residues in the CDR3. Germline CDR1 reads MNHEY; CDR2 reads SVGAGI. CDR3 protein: CASSYSRPTDDEQYF. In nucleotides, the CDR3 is TGTGCCAGCAGTTACTCGAGACCGACAGACGACGAGCAGTACTTC.

The CDR3 protein is CASSAASDSYEQYF. DNA of the CDR3: TGTGCCAGCAGCGCCGCTAGTGACTCCTACGAGCAGTACTTC. This rearrangement joins TRBV7-9 to TRBJ2-7; D gene ambiguous. Deletions cut 5 bases from V and 0 bases from J, with 11 bases between. Per the germline V gene, CDR1 is SEHNR and CDR2 is FQNEAQ (reference sequence). The CDR3 runs to 14 residues.

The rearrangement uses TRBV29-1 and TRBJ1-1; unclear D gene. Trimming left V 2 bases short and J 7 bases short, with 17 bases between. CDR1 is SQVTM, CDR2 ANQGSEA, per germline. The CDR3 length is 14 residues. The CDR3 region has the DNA TGCAGCGTTGAAATCTCCCAAACAACGATTGAAGCTTTCTTT. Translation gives CSVEISQTTIEAFF.

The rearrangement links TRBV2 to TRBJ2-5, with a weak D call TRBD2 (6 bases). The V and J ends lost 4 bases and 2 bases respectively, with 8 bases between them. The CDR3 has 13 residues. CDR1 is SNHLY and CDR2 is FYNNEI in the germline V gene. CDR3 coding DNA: TGTGCCAGCAGTGGGACTAATCAAGAGACCCAGTACTTC. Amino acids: CASSGTNQETQYF.

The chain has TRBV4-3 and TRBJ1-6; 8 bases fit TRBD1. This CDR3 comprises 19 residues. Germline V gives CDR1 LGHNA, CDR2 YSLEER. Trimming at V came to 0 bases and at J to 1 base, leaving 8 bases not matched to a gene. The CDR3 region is CASSQDLWTGKSYNSPLHF. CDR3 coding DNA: TGCGCCAGCAGCCAAGATCTCTGGACAGGGAAGTCCTATAATTCACCCCTCCACTTT.

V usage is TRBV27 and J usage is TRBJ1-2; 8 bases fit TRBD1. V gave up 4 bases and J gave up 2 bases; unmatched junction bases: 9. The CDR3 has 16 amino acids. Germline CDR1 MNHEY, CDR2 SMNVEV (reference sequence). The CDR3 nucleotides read TGTGCCAGCAGTTCCGGATACAGGGGGGGGAACTATGGCTACACCTTC. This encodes CASSSGYRGGNYGYTF.

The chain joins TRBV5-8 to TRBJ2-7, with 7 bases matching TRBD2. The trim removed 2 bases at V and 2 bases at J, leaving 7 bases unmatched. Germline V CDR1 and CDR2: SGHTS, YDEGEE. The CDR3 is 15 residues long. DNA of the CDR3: TGTGCCAGCAGCTTCCGGAGCGGGACCACCTACGAGCAGTACTTC. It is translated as CASSFRSGTTYEQYF.

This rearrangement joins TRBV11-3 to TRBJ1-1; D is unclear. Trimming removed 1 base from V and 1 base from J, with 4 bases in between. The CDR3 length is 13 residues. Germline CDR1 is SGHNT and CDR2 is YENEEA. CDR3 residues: CASSLAGNTEAFF. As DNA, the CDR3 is TGTGCCAGCAGCTTAGCAGGGAACACTGAAGCTTTCTTT.